The source of this TCR beta chain is a study of blood T cell repertoires in COVID-19. On the study more broadly: Specimens from acute and convalescent COVID-19 originated in the United States, Italy and Spain. PBMCs, B-cell-depleted T cells, or T cells provided the cDNA or gDNA that made up the material.

As originally analysed: Reference gene primer amplification yielded estimated nucleated cell counts. Sequencing was performed with immunoSEQ multiplex PCR; in TCRdb, only in-frame clones are kept and a portion is missing. That table supplies the V and J calls and clone size; D and trimming were determined from the DNA. The sample yields more than 45,000 clones, less than 90% seen once. The TCR comes from a human donor in a cohort sampled during active COVID-19. Sequencing input: peripheral blood.

CDR3 sequence: CASSKLGQGRDYGYTF. In DNA form, the CDR3 reads TGTGCCAGTAGTAAGCTGGGACAGGGTCGAGACTATGGCTACACCTTC. This chain connects TRBV19 to TRBJ1-2; 9 bases fit TRBD1. V gave up 4 bases and J gave up 3 bases; unmatched junction bases: 9. Per germline, CDR1 LNHDA and CDR2 SQIVND (reference sequence). The length of the CDR3 is 16 residues.